This T cell receptor (beta chain) came from a study of cytomegalovirus exposure and HLA in healthy donors. Whole-study findings and limits: Listed as cytomegalovirus-associated were roughly 180 TCR beta chains.

Germline CDR1 is SGHTA and CDR2 is FQGNSA. Trimming cost V 4 bases and J 3 bases, with 12 bases left between them. The CDR3 extends over 15 amino acids. Primers included in the PCR were 60 Vbeta and 13 Jbeta primers. Data came from immunoSEQ multiplex PCR; TCRdb stores just in-frame clones and leaves some out. The sample yields 75,000 to 100,000 clones, roughly four fifths seen once. As concerns this clone: Its antigen remains unidentified.

The chain employs TRBV7-2 and TRBJ1-4; D may be TRBD1 (6 bases). This TCR derives from a man aged 25 to 45 in good health and CMV-seronegative. The sequencing sample was made of PBMCs. CDR3 amino acids: CASSSWDTSNEKLFF. CDR3 in DNA: TGTGCCAGCAGCTCCTGGGACACCTCTAATGAAAAACTGTTTTTT.